One sample yielded the 14 T cell receptor beta chains listed below, sequenced in a study of blood T cell repertoires in COVID-19 (TCRdb year 2020). The library was obtained by the immunoSEQ multiplex PCR assay. What TCRdb holds here is the immuneACCESS table cut down to in-frame rearrangements. Part of the clones is not present; checked against another copy, under half of the missing clones reflect an unresolved V gene, and the others are unexplained. The sample table shows 81,000 or so clones, and about nine tenths are seen once. Roughly 12% of the sample is taken by the ten largest. Source material: peripheral blood. The receptors originated from a man between 65 and 85 years old with active or convalescent COVID-19.

The J gene is TRBJ2-1, the V gene TRBV7-3; 8 bases match TRBD2. The germline CDR1 and CDR2 sequences are SGHTA and FQGTGA. V trimming: 3 bases; J trimming: 6 bases; junction bases outside the gene matches: 7. The CDR3 extends over 15 amino acids. Here the CDR3 DNA reads TGTGCCAGCAGCTTCCGAGCGGGGGTGATCAATGAGCAGTTCTTC. Its protein is CASSFRAGVINEQFF.

The V gene is TRBV27, the J gene TRBJ2-3, with a tentative D call TRBD2 (6 bases). Germline loops: CDR1 MNHEY, CDR2 SMNVEV (reference sequence). The CDR3 extends over 17 amino acids. The V gene lost 3 bases and the J gene lost 2 bases, with 18 bases spanning the gap. The DNA of the CDR3 is TGTGCCAGCAGTTTGGAACCGGGACTCGAAAACACAGATACGCAGTATTTT. It translates to CASSLEPGLENTDTQYF.

CDR3 bases: TGTGCCAGCAGTCGGGCCGGGGTTATAGGGACTGAAGCTTTCTTT. Translating it yields CASSRAGVIGTEAFF. The chain employs TRBV5-4 and TRBJ1-1; D is unclear. Deletions cut 5 bases from V and 5 bases from J, with 19 bases between. Per the germline V gene, CDR1 is SGHNT and CDR2 is YYREEE (reference sequence). This CDR3 comprises 15 residues.

The CDR3 sequence is CASSTQIRGRGDNEQFF. CDR3 nucleotides: TGTGCCAGCAGCACACAAATCAGAGGCAGGGGGGACAATGAGCAGTTCTTC. The genes are TRBV7-2 and TRBJ2-1, with D perhaps matching TRBD1 (7 bases). The CDR3 covers 17 residues. CDR1 SGHTA and CDR2 FQGNSA come from the germline V gene. V shed 5 bases and J shed 5 bases, with 22 bases lying between them.

The chain recombines TRBV19 with TRBJ1-1; a possible D gene is TRBD1 (5 bases). The CDR3 extends over 13 amino acids. The ends were cut back, 5 bases at V and 5 bases at J, with 12 bases in the middle. Per germline, CDR1 LNHDA and CDR2 SQIVND (reference sequence). CDR3 in DNA: TGTGCCAGTAGTTATGACAGTTGGACTGAAGCTTTCTTT. Translation gives CASSYDSWTEAFF.

The rearrangement links TRBV5-3 to TRBJ1-4, with TRBD1 as a possible D gene (5 bases). TRBV5-3 is recorded as an ORF, its role being uncertain. Deletions cut 10 bases from V and 7 bases from J, with 20 bases between. This CDR3 comprises 14 residues. CDR3 coding DNA: TGTGCCCGGGCTGCGGGGGGTACATCTGAAAAACTGTTTTTT. The encoded protein is CARAAGGTSEKLFF.

In nucleotides, the CDR3 is TGTGCCAGCAGATCCGGGACAGGGACCCTCTACGAGCAGTACTTC. It encodes CASRSGTGTLYEQYF. V gene TRBV3-1 (or the pseudogene TRBV3-2) combines with J gene TRBJ2-7; 9 nucleotides match TRBD1. J gave up 3 bases and V 6 bases, and 9 bases lay outside the gene matches. The CDR3 covers 15 residues. CDR1 LGHDT and CDR2 YNNKEL come from the germline V gene (reference sequence).

Worth noting for this clone: In the same sample, other DNA sequences code for this CDR3. The chain carries TRBV7-9 and TRBJ1-3, with D possibly being TRBD1 (6 bases). The germline gives CDR1 SEHNR, CDR2 FQNEAQ (reference sequence). The CDR3 has 15 residues. The V end lost 0 bases, the J end lost 1 base, and 7 bases lay between the germline ends. The CDR3 reads CASSLAGASGNTIYF. The CDR3 DNA reads as TGTGCCAGCAGCTTAGCGGGGGCTTCTGGAAACACCATATATTTT.

This clone was seen only once. V usage is TRBV29-1 and J usage is TRBJ1-2; 7 nucleotides agree with TRBD1. Germline loops: CDR1 SQVTM, CDR2 ANQGSEA. Trimming cost V 1 base and J 4 bases; bases outside gene matches: 0. The CDR3 length is 12 residues. CDR3 bases: TGCAGCGTTGAAGGGGACAGCTATGGCTACACCTTC. Protein sequence: CSVEGDSYGYTF.

CDR3 coding DNA: TGTGCCTGGAGTTCGGCTAGCGGGGCCCGAGAGACCCAGTACTTC. It is translated as CAWSSASGARETQYF. V usage is TRBV30 and J usage is TRBJ2-5, with 9 bases that match TRBD2. Trimming removed 2 bases from V and 4 bases from J; junction bases left unmatched: 8. Looked up from germline, CDR1 is GTSNPN and CDR2 is SVGIG (reference sequence). The length of the CDR3 is 15 residues.

The rearrangement joins TRBV5-6 to TRBJ1-5; tentatively, D is TRBD1 (6 bases). V was cut by 5 bases and J by 3 bases, with 21 bases left in between. The CDR3 covers 17 residues. Looked up from germline, CDR1 is SGHDT and CDR2 is YYEEEE. This CDR3 reads CASSPRTGIPYNQPQHF. CDR3 DNA: TGTGCCAGCAGTCCCCGTACAGGGATTCCCTACAATCAGCCCCAGCATTTT.

This clone showed up just once. The genes are TRBV6-5 and TRBJ2-1; TRBD1 agrees at 9 bases. The CDR3 spans 15 residues. Germline CDR1 MNHEY, CDR2 SVGAGI. V shed 6 bases and J 5 bases; nucleotides not matched to a gene: 8. The CDR3 spells CASRLGTGRNNEQFF. CDR3 coding DNA: TGTGCCAGCAGACTTGGGACAGGGAGAAACAATGAGCAGTTCTTC.

V gene TRBV5-1 combines with J gene TRBJ1-3; D is unresolved. The CDR3 sequence is 15 residues long. Germline V lookup: CDR1 SGHRS, CDR2 YFSETQ. V was clipped by 0 bases and J by 4 bases, with 11 bases between them. DNA for the CDR3: TGCGCCAGCAGCTTGGCCGCAGATCTCGGAAACACCATATATTTT. Residues: CASSLAADLGNTIYF.

This clone was counted once. The chain links TRBV11-2 to TRBJ2-2, with 8 bases fitting TRBD1. J was trimmed by 1 base and V by 4 bases; bases with no gene match: 5. The CDR3 totals 16 residues. Germline V CDR1 and CDR2: SGHAT, FQNNGV. DNA for the CDR3: TGTGCCAGCAGCTCCCGGGACAGGATGAACACCGGGGAGCTGTTTTTT. It encodes CASSSRDRMNTGELFF.